A selection of T cell receptor beta chains follows, all from one sample in a study of cytomegalovirus exposure and HLA in healthy donors. Generated by immunoSEQ multiplex PCR, the TCRdb table keeps only in-frame clones and is missing some. Of approximately 170,000 clones listed, less than 85% are singletons. Material for sequencing was PBMCs. Receptors were obtained from a boy aged 2 to 10 in good health and CMV-seronegative. CDR3s include the opening cysteine and the closing phenylalanine or tryptophan. Each record gives: V gene, J gene, CDR3 length, clone size, D gene, CDR3 protein, CDR3 DNA. A D gene is named only where the DNA matches it firmly. Clone sizes are given selectively: once, few, many, or a class where the clone is expanded.

v_gene: TRBV5-5
j_gene: TRBJ2-7
len: 12
abundance: once
d_gene: .
CDR3aa: CASSPGWNEQYF
CDR3nt: TGTGCCAGCAGCCCAGGATGGAACGAGCAGTACTTC

v_gene: TRBV9
j_gene: TRBJ2-7
len: 15
abundance: .
d_gene: .
CDR3aa: CASSPEGRTYYEQYF
CDR3nt: TGTGCCAGCAGCCCGGAGGGCCGGACATACTACGAGCAGTACTTC

v_gene: TRBV19
j_gene: TRBJ2-3
len: 15
abundance: .
d_gene: TRBD2
CDR3aa: CASSPVGREADTQYF
CDR3nt: TGTGCCAGTAGTCCGGTCGGGAGGGAAGCAGATACGCAGTATTTT

v_gene: TRBV27
j_gene: TRBJ2-1
len: 14
abundance: .
d_gene: .
CDR3aa: CASSTWRGKDEQFF
CDR3nt: TGTGCCAGCAGTACCTGGCGGGGCAAGGATGAGCAGTTCTTC

v_gene: TRBV5-1
j_gene: TRBJ1-5
len: 14
abundance: .
d_gene: TRBD1
CDR3aa: CASSRDSGNQPQHF
CDR3nt: TGCGCCAGCAGCCGGGACAGCGGCAATCAGCCCCAGCATTTT

v_gene: TRBV9
j_gene: TRBJ2-1
len: 15
abundance: .
d_gene: .
CDR3aa: CASSAAGQGHNEQFF
CDR3nt: TGTGCCAGCAGCGCCGCTGGGCAGGGGCACAATGAGCAGTTCTTC

v_gene: TRBV6-5
j_gene: TRBJ1-1
len: 14
abundance: .
d_gene: .
CDR3aa: CASSLGGLNTEAFF
CDR3nt: TGTGCCAGCAGTTTGGGGGGATTGAACACTGAAGCTTTCTTT

v_gene: TRBV6-1
j_gene: TRBJ1-2
len: 13
abundance: .
d_gene: .
CDR3aa: CASSEGGSHGYTF
CDR3nt: TGTGCCAGCAGTGAAGGAGGGTCTCATGGCTACACCTTC

v_gene: TRBV5-1
j_gene: TRBJ2-3
len: 15
abundance: .
d_gene: .
CDR3aa: CASSLVWSRPDTQYF
CDR3nt: TGCGCCAGCAGCTTGGTCTGGAGCCGCCCGGATACGCAGTATTTT

v_gene: TRBV30
j_gene: TRBJ1-1
len: 12
abundance: .
d_gene: .
CDR3aa: CAWVWGLTEAFF
CDR3nt: TGTGCCTGGGTTTGGGGGCTCACTGAAGCTTTCTTT

v_gene: TRBV7-9
j_gene: TRBJ2-2
len: 18
abundance: .
d_gene: TRBD1
CDR3aa: CASSLAQGIPANTGELFF
CDR3nt: TGTGCCAGCAGCTTAGCACAGGGGATTCCTGCGAACACCGGGGAGCTGTTTTTT

v_gene: TRBV28
j_gene: TRBJ2-3
len: 14
abundance: .
d_gene: TRBD1
CDR3aa: CASSFAGGRDTQYF
CDR3nt: TGTGCCAGCAGTTTTGCAGGGGGCCGAGATACGCAGTATTTT

v_gene: TRBV29-1
j_gene: TRBJ2-2
len: 12
abundance: .
d_gene: .
CDR3aa: CSSSGNTGELFF
CDR3nt: TGCAGCAGTAGCGGGAACACCGGGGAGCTGTTTTTT

v_gene: TRBV11-3
j_gene: TRBJ2-2
len: 17
abundance: .
d_gene: .
CDR3aa: CASSPSRGFGDTGELFF
CDR3nt: TGTGCCAGCAGCCCGTCTCGGGGGTTCGGGGACACCGGGGAGCTGTTTTTT

v_gene: TRBV6-5
j_gene: TRBJ2-5
len: 15
abundance: few
d_gene: .
CDR3aa: CASSYSGGIWETQYF
CDR3nt: TGTGCCAGCAGTTACTCAGGCGGGATATGGGAGACCCAGTACTTC

v_gene: TRBV9
j_gene: TRBJ2-1
len: 16
abundance: .
d_gene: .
CDR3aa: CASSVLGDPSYNEQFF
CDR3nt: TGTGCCAGCAGCGTACTGGGAGACCCCTCCTACAATGAGCAGTTCTTC

v_gene: TRBV4-1
j_gene: TRBJ2-3
len: 16
abundance: .
d_gene: .
CDR3aa: CASSQGDKPYTDTQYF
CDR3nt: TGCGCCAGCAGCCAAGGCGACAAACCCTACACAGATACGCAGTATTTT

v_gene: TRBV5-1
j_gene: TRBJ1-6
len: 15
abundance: .
d_gene: .
CDR3aa: CASSFGGSYNSPLHF
CDR3nt: TGCGCCAGCAGCTTCGGGGGGTCCTATAATTCACCCCTCCACTTT

v_gene: TRBV4-2
j_gene: TRBJ2-2
len: 18
abundance: .
d_gene: TRBD2
CDR3aa: CASSQDYGLAANTGELFF
CDR3nt: TGTGCCAGCAGCCAAGATTATGGCCTAGCGGCGAACACCGGGGAGCTGTTTTTT

v_gene: TRBV6-5
j_gene: TRBJ1-2
len: 15
abundance: .
d_gene: TRBD1
CDR3aa: CASRLGFLSQGEDTF
CDR3nt: TGTGCCAGCAGACTCGGATTTTTAAGTCAGGGGGAGGACACCTTC

v_gene: TRBV19
j_gene: TRBJ1-1
len: 12
abundance: .
d_gene: .
CDR3aa: CASTGMNTEAFF
CDR3nt: TGTGCCAGTACAGGGATGAACACTGAAGCTTTCTTT

v_gene: TRBV2
j_gene: TRBJ2-2
len: 14
abundance: .
d_gene: TRBD2
CDR3aa: CASSDGLVVGELFF
CDR3nt: TGTGCCAGCAGTGACGGACTAGTGGTAGGGGAGCTGTTTTTT

v_gene: TRBV27
j_gene: TRBJ2-1
len: 16
abundance: .
d_gene: TRBD2
CDR3aa: CASSAHPLAGENEQFF
CDR3nt: TGTGCCAGCAGTGCCCACCCGCTAGCGGGAGAAAATGAGCAGTTCTTC

v_gene: TRBV5-4
j_gene: TRBJ2-5
len: 14
abundance: .
d_gene: .
CDR3aa: CASTPGGKQETQYF
CDR3nt: TGTGCCAGCACCCCTGGCGGAAAACAAGAGACCCAGTACTTC

v_gene: TRBV30
j_gene: TRBJ2-5
len: 14
abundance: .
d_gene: .
CDR3aa: CALHPSRGQETQYF
CDR3nt: TGTGCCTTACACCCCTCTCGGGGTCAAGAGACCCAGTACTTC

v_gene: TRBV10-3
j_gene: TRBJ2-7
len: 13
abundance: .
d_gene: TRBD1
CDR3aa: CAISGTGSYEQYF
CDR3nt: TGTGCCATCTCCGGGACAGGGTCCTACGAGCAGTACTTC

v_gene: TRBV21-1
j_gene: TRBJ2-1
len: 14
abundance: .
d_gene: .
CDR3aa: CASSTGLAGDEQFF
CDR3nt: TGTGCCAGCAGCACTGGACTAGCGGGAGATGAGCAGTTCTTC

v_gene: TRBV5-6
j_gene: TRBJ2-1
len: 11
abundance: .
d_gene: .
CDR3aa: CASSARWEQFF
CDR3nt: TGTGCCAGCAGCGCCCGGTGGGAGCAGTTCTTC

v_gene: TRBV5-1
j_gene: TRBJ1-1
len: 15
abundance: .
d_gene: TRBD1
CDR3aa: CASSAGQGSVTEAFF
CDR3nt: TGCGCCAGCAGCGCGGGACAGGGGAGTGTCACTGAAGCTTTCTTT

v_gene: TRBV28
j_gene: TRBJ2-4
len: 15
abundance: .
d_gene: .
CDR3aa: CASSLAGAGINIQYF
CDR3nt: TGTGCCAGCAGTTTAGCAGGAGCGGGCATAAACATTCAGTACTTC

v_gene: TRBV25-1
j_gene: TRBJ1-1
len: 12
abundance: .
d_gene: .
CDR3aa: CASGSSGTEAFF
CDR3nt: TGTGCCAGCGGAAGCTCGGGCACTGAAGCTTTCTTT

v_gene: TRBV7-3
j_gene: TRBJ2-1
len: 15
abundance: .
d_gene: TRBD2
CDR3aa: CASSLAGGRGAEQFF
CDR3nt: TGTGCCAGCAGCCTCGCAGGCGGGAGAGGGGCTGAGCAGTTCTTC

v_gene: TRBV28
j_gene: TRBJ1-2
len: 15
abundance: .
d_gene: .
CDR3aa: CASSYPPTRDYGYTF
CDR3nt: TGTGCCAGCAGTTACCCTCCTACACGGGACTATGGCTACACCTTC